This T cell receptor beta chain was found in a study of T cells in Graves' hyperthyroidism and ophthalmopathy. As for the study in general: Before any treatment, at initial diagnosis, peripheral blood was collected.

RNA transcripts provided the source from which TCR beta CDR3 regions were amplified. HTBI primers drove first-round RT-PCR of the TCR CDR3. TCRdb analysed the multiplex PCR reads with MiXCR anew, one entry per CDR3 protein. The repertoire holds 360,000 or so distinct CDR3 sequences, with roughly 15% as singletons. This clonotype was recorded at least ten times. As yet, its antigen is unknown. V lost 2 bases and J lost 2, with 28 bases in between. The CDR3 runs 20 residues. The germline V gene encodes CDR1 MNHEY and CDR2 SVGAGI. General study results and limits: Most clonotypes expanded in the thyroid (above 0.001) were also present in blood.

The sample was blood. J is TRBJ2-7 and V is TRBV6-5; either TRBD1 or TRBD2 may supply D (6 bases each). This sequence was found in a woman aged 60-75 years with Graves' ophthalmopathy. CDR3 nucleotide sequence: TGTGCCAGCAGTTACCCCAGACAGAGGGGGACTGCCGATTTTACCTACGAGCAGTACTTC. This encodes CASSYPRQRGTADFTYEQYF.